This T cell receptor beta chain emerged from a study of response to subunit inactivated influenza vaccine. This clonotype came up a few times. What it recognizes is unknown. TCRdb called the RT-PCR reads again in MiXCR, with one record for every CDR3 protein. The repertoire holds approximately 500,000 distinct CDR3 sequences, with 14% as singletons. Germline CDR1 and CDR2: MNHEY and SVGAGI. V dropped 4 bases and J dropped 1 base, with 11 bases sitting between them. The CDR3 length is 14 residues. Study results and limitations: Each seasonal flu vaccination may recruit only limited new T cells, authors suggested.

The specimen comprised PBMCs from blood, sampled roughly 12 days after vaccination. The V gene is TRBV6-5, the J gene TRBJ2-7; tentatively, D is TRBD2 (6 bases). The sequence derives from a man aged 50-59 years who received an inactivated influenza vaccine. The CDR3 region is CASSFQRVSYEQYF. CDR3 bases: TGTGCCAGCAGTTTTCAGCGGGTTTCCTACGAGCAGTACTTC.